This TCR beta chain was documented in a study of shared T cell receptors in the human thymus. The V end was cut by 2 bases, the J end by 5 bases, with 11 bases between. The CDR3 has 14 residues. Per germline, CDR1 MRHNA and CDR2 SNTAGT. Generated by immunoSEQ multiplex PCR, the TCRdb table keeps only in-frame clones and is missing some. The sample consists of about 660,000 clones, roughly 90% of them appearing once. These same data were also listed under a study on human thymus T cells.

Sequencing input: thymocytes. This chain connects TRBV6-4 to TRBJ2-3; TRBD1 is a possible D gene (6 bases). This sequence originates from a boy under two years old with a congenital heart defect. The CDR3 loop reads CASSDTHREDTQYF. The CDR3 DNA reads TGTGCCAGCAGTGACACGCACAGGGAAGATACGCAGTATTTT.